Following are 22 T cell receptor beta chains from one sample sequenced in a study of OX40 agonist ivuxolimab in advanced cancers. The receptor library was made with the immunoSEQ multiplex PCR assay. TCRdb retrieved this table from immuneACCESS and kept in-frame rearrangements only. Not all clones are present; in checked studies, unresolved V genes account for under half, and no reason is known for the remainder. The sample profile shows 65,000 to 85,000 clones; roughly 84% of them were found once. The ten largest clones take up just under 7% of the sample. Sequencing was performed on CD4+ or CD8+ T cells sorted from blood, taken in a trial of the OX40 agonist ivuxolimab. The receptors were gathered from an adult with an advanced solid tumor such as melanoma, head and neck, liver or kidney cancer.

This clone was seen a single time. The chain employs TRBV2 and TRBJ1-6; TRBD1 agrees at 8 bases. The CDR3 spans 12 residues. The junction had 1 base not matched to a gene; V was cut back by 6 bases and J by 9 bases. CDR1 is SNHLY, CDR2 FYNNEI, per germline. The CDR3 DNA reads TGTGCCAGCAGGGGGACAGGTTCACCCCTCCACTTT. Translated: CASRGTGSPLHF.

A word on this clone: One end of the junction is discordant with germline, which a read error may explain. The rearrangement joins TRBV28 to TRBJ1-5, with unresolved D. The CDR3 is 15 amino acids. In germline, CDR1 is MDHEN, CDR2 SYDVKM. The CDR3 spells CTSSSQSRHLQPQHF. The DNA of the CDR3 is TGTACCAGCAGTTCCCAGTCTCGACACCTTCAGCCCCAGCATTTT.

The chain links TRBV7-6 to TRBJ2-7; D is uncertain. Germline V CDR1 and CDR2: SGHVS, FNYEAQ. V was trimmed by 5 bases and J by 2 bases, leaving 13 bases between them. The CDR3 sequence is 14 residues long. The CDR3 loop is CASSARTHAYEQYF. CDR3 coding DNA: TGTGCCAGCAGCGCCCGGACGCATGCCTACGAGCAGTACTTC.

The DNA for the CDR3 is TGTGCCAGCAGCTTGGGACTAGCGGTCACAGATACGCAGTATTTT. Its protein product is CASSLGLAVTDTQYF. The chain links TRBV11-3 to TRBJ2-3, with 11 bases identical to TRBD2. Germline V gene lookup returns CDR1 SGHNT and CDR2 YENEEA. V was clipped by 3 bases and J by 2 bases; unmatched bases: 1. This CDR3 contains 15 residues.

The rearrangement uses TRBV5-4 and TRBJ1-6, with D unclear. CDR3 length equals 14 residues. Deletions cut 2 bases from V and 5 bases from J, with 8 bases between. Germline V lookup: CDR1 SGHNT, CDR2 YYREEE (reference sequence). CDR3 in amino acids: CASSLDRNNSPLHF. CDR3 nucleotides: TGTGCCAGCAGCTTAGACCGGAATAATTCACCCCTCCACTTT. Based on the CDR3 plus reference TRBV5-4 and TRBJ1-6, the full variable domain is ETGVTQSPTHLIKTRGQQVTLRCSSQSGHNTVSWYQQALGQGPQFIFQYYREEENGRGNFPPRFSGLQFPNYSSELNVNALELDDSALYLCASSLDRNNSPLHFGNGTRLTVT.

The chain recombines TRBV7-2 with TRBJ2-7, with 9 bases fitting TRBD2. Germline V CDR1 and CDR2: SGHTA, FQGNSA. J lost 3 bases, V lost 1 base, and 4 bases had no gene match. The CDR3 has 15 amino acids. DNA of the CDR3: TGTGCCAGCAGCTTAGGGACTAGCGACCTCTACGAGCAGTACTTC. It encodes CASSLGTSDLYEQYF.

The chain links TRBV18 to TRBJ2-7; 7 bases match TRBD1. This CDR3 spans 16 amino acids. Germline CDR1 is KGHSH and CDR2 is LQKENI. With 3 bases clipped from V and 6 bases from J, the junction kept 14 bases outside the gene matches. The CDR3 sequence: CASSPNGQDAGSEQYF. For the CDR3, the DNA is TGTGCCAGCTCACCCAACGGACAGGATGCAGGGTCCGAGCAGTACTTC.

As to this clone: This sample includes further DNA sequences coding for the same CDR3. The chain uses TRBV28 and TRBJ1-1; no clear D. Germline V lookup: CDR1 MDHEN, CDR2 SYDVKM. This CDR3 region has 14 residues. Trimming took off 3 bases at V and 1 base at J, with 9 bases between the two ends. The CDR3 sequence: CASSLRPQNTEAFF. The CDR3 DNA follows: TGTGCCAGCAGTTTGAGGCCTCAGAACACTGAAGCTTTCTTT.

V is TRBV7-2 and J is TRBJ2-1; 8 nucleotides align to TRBD2. Germline-derived CDR1 and CDR2 are SGHTA and FQGNSA. J lost 3 bases, V lost 7 bases, and 17 bases had no gene match. CDR3 length: 18 residues. Written as DNA, the CDR3 is TGTGCCAGCACCAAAAAAGGTCGAGGGACTAGGGACTACAATGAGCAGTTCTTC. Its protein product is CASTKKGRGTRDYNEQFF.

The V and J genes are TRBV7-2 and TRBJ1-1; 7 nucleotides line up with TRBD1. This CDR3 region has 17 residues. The germline CDR1 and CDR2 sequences are SGHTA and FQGNSA. V shed 5 bases and J 0 bases; nucleotides not matched to a gene: 12. In nucleotides, the CDR3 is TGTGCCAGCAGCCTACGAACAGTGACAGGGTTGAACACTGAAGCTTTCTTT. This codes for CASSLRTVTGLNTEAFF.

The chain uses TRBV10-3 and TRBJ2-7, with D possibly being TRBD1 (5 bases). CDR1 is ENHRY, CDR2 SYGVKD, per germline. CDR3 length: 14 residues. Trimming took off 4 bases at V and 2 bases at J, with 12 bases between the two ends. CDR3 DNA: TGTGCCATCAGTGGGTCCAGGGAAGCCTACGAGCAGTACTTC. The encoded protein is CAISGSREAYEQYF.

This chain joins TRBV18 and TRBJ2-2, with 11 nucleotides matching TRBD1. From germline, CDR1 is KGHSH and CDR2 LQKENI. V was clipped by 4 bases and J by 7 bases; unmatched bases: 11. The CDR3 runs to 17 residues. The CDR3 protein is CASSLSIGQGADGELFF. DNA for the CDR3: TGTGCCAGCTCACTTTCGATCGGACAGGGGGCGGACGGGGAGCTGTTTTTT.

J is TRBJ2-2 and V is TRBV5-5; D remains unclear. CDR1 and CDR2 from the germline V gene are SGHKS and YYEKEE (reference sequence). The V end lost 4 bases, the J end lost 2 bases, and 9 bases lay between the germline ends. CDR3 length: 14 amino acids. The CDR3, as DNA: TGTGCCAGCAGCATCGGCCCAAACACCGGGGAGCTGTTTTTT. Translation gives CASSIGPNTGELFF.

Here the CDR3 reads CASSSLPGDYNSPLHF. As DNA, the CDR3 is TGTGCCAGCAGCTCCCTACCCGGGGACTATAATTCACCCCTCCACTTT. This chain connects TRBV7-8 to TRBJ1-6; the D is unclear. This CDR3 comprises 16 residues. Trimming pared 4 bases from V and 3 bases from J, leaving 13 bases between. Germline V gene sequence: CDR1 SGHVS, CDR2 FQNEAQ.

This clone was detected only a few times. The chain is built from TRBV29-1 and TRBJ1-2, with D possibly being TRBD1 (6 bases). V lost 7 bases and J 6 bases, leaving 15 bases between the germline ends. This CDR3 contains 12 residues. Per germline, CDR1 SQVTM and CDR2 ANQGSEA. CDR3 sequence (DNA): TGCAGCGCCGACCACAGGGACAATGGCTACACCTTC. Amino acid sequence: CSADHRDNGYTF.

This rearrangement joins TRBV2 to TRBJ1-1; possibly TRBD1 for D (5 bases). The CDR3 runs 13 residues. Germline V gene lookup returns CDR1 SNHLY and CDR2 FYNNEI. V was shortened by 4 bases and J by 5 bases, with 11 bases between the two germline ends. CDR3 region: CASSVGEGTEAFF. The CDR3 nucleotides read TGTGCCAGCAGTGTGGGGGAGGGTACTGAAGCTTTCTTT.

The J gene is TRBJ1-5, the V gene TRBV27; possibly TRBD1 for D (6 bases). Between the trimmed V and J ends, which lost 4 bases and 1 base, there was a span of 23 bases. The V gene's germline CDR1 is MNHEY and CDR2 SMNVEV (reference sequence). CDR3 length: 19 amino acids. CDR3 in amino acids: CASSYKGGGLVGSNQPQHF. The CDR3 DNA reads as TGTGCCAGCAGTTATAAGGGAGGGGGATTGGTTGGGAGCAATCAGCCCCAGCATTTT.

The rearrangement uses TRBV6-6 and TRBJ1-5, with D hard to call. The CDR3 totals 15 residues. Germline V gene lookup returns CDR1 MNHNY and CDR2 SVGAGI (reference sequence). V dropped 2 bases and J dropped 2 bases, with 10 bases sitting between them. The CDR3 coding sequence is TGTGCCAGCAGTTACGGCTTAGGAGGCAATCAGCCCCAGCATTTT. This translates into CASSYGLGGNQPQHF.

This rearrangement joins TRBV7-2 to TRBJ2-1; 9 positions match TRBD1. This CDR3 has 15 amino acids. V shed 5 bases and J 5 bases; nucleotides not matched to a gene: 7. Germline V gene lookup returns CDR1 SGHTA and CDR2 FQGNSA. CDR3 in DNA: TGTGCCAGCAGCCGATGGACAGGGGCTAACAATGAGCAGTTCTTC. Amino acids: CASSRWTGANNEQFF.

The chain carries TRBV7-2 and TRBJ2-7; D possibly corresponds to TRBD1 (6 bases). Trimming stripped 1 base from V and 3 bases from J, with 13 bases between. This CDR3 spans 15 amino acids. Germline V gene lookup returns CDR1 SGHTA and CDR2 FQGNSA. CDR3 nucleotides: TGTGCCAGCAGCTTAGGTTACAGGGCAGACTACGAGCAGTACTTC. Translation: CASSLGYRADYEQYF. The full variable domain, its missing parts supplied by reference TRBV7-2 and TRBJ2-7, is GAGVSQSPSNKVTEKGKDVELRCDPISGHTALYWYRQSLGQGLEFLIYFQGNSAPDKSGLPSDRFSAERTGGSVSTLTIQRTQQEDSAVYLCASSLGYRADYEQYFGPGTRLTVT.

This chain uses TRBV4-1 with TRBJ1-1, with D perhaps matching TRBD1 (6 bases). V lost 3 bases and J 7 bases, leaving 15 bases between the germline ends. Germline CDR1 and CDR2: MGHRA and YSYEKL. This CDR3 spans 14 amino acids. CDR3 sequence (DNA): TGCGCCAGCAGCCAGTCCGGGACATCTAATGAAGCTTTCTTT. Amino acid sequence: CASSQSGTSNEAFF.

This chain connects TRBV27 to TRBJ2-5; 7 positions match TRBD2. The V gene end was trimmed by 5 bases and the J gene end by 4 bases; junction bases not matched to a gene: 10. CDR1 and CDR2 from the germline V gene are MNHEY and SMNVEV (reference sequence). CDR3 length: 15 residues. CDR3 in DNA: TGTGCCAGCAGTCGCCTAGCGGAAGTAGCAGAGACCCAGTACTTC. Protein sequence: CASSRLAEVAETQYF.